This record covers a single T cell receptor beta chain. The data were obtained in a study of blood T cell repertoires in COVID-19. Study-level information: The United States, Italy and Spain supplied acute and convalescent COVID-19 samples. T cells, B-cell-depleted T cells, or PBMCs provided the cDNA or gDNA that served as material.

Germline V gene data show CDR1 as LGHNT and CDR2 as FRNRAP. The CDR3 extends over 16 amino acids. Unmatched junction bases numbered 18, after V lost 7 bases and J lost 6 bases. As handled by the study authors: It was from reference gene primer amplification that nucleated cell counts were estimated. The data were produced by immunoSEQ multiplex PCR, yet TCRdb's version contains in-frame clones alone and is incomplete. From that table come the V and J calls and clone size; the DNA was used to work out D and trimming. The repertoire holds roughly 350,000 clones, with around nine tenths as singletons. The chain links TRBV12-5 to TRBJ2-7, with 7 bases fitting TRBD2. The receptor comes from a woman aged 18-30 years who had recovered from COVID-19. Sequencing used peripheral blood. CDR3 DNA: TGTGCTAGTGACCACTCCCGGGGCCTAGCGGAATGCGAGCAGTACGTC. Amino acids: CASDHSRGLAECEQYV.